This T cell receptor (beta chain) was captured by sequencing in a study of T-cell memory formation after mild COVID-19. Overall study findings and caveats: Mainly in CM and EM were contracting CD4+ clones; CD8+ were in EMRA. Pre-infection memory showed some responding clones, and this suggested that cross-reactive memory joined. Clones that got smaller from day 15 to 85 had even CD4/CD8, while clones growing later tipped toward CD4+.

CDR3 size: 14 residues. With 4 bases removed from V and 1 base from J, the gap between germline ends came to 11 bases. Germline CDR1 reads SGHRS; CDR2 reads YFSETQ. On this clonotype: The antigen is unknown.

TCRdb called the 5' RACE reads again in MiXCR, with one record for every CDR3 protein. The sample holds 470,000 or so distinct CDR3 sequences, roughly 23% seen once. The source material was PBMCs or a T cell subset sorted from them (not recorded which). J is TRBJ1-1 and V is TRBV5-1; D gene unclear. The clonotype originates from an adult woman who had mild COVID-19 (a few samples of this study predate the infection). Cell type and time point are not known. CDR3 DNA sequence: TGCGCCAGCAGCCTGGTCGTGCAGAACACTGAAGCTTTCTTT. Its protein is CASSLVVQNTEAFF.